This T cell receptor (beta chain) was identified in a study of blood T cell repertoires in COVID-19. Study-wide context: Specimens from acute and convalescent COVID-19 originated in the United States, Italy and Spain. T cells, B-cell-depleted T cells, or PBMCs provided the cDNA or gDNA that served as material.

CDR1 and CDR2 (germline): MNHEY, SVGAGI. The CDR3 length is 13 residues. V dropped 5 bases and J dropped 5 bases, with 9 bases sitting between them. In the study's own analysis: Amplification with reference gene primers provided the estimates of nucleated cell counts. Measured with immunoSEQ multiplex PCR; TCRdb has only the in-frame clones, and not every one. Clone size and the V and J calls come from that table; the DNA yielded D and trimming. The repertoire holds approximately 290,000 clones, with around 89% as singletons. This chain links TRBV6-5 with TRBJ1-4; D might be TRBD1 (5 bases). Sequencing was carried out using peripheral blood. The sequence came from a man aged 25-45 years with acute or convalescent COVID-19. The CDR3 nucleotides read TGTGCCAGCAGTAAGACAGAGAATGAAAAACTGTTTTTT. It encodes CASSKTENEKLFF.